The sample holds many counts of the clone carrying this TCR beta chain. What it binds is not known. CDR1 is SQVTM and CDR2 is ANQGSEA in the germline V gene. V was clipped by 3 bases and J by 5 bases, with 10 bases between them. The CDR3 sequence is 12 residues long. This record comes from a study of T cells after yellow fever vaccination. The TCR cDNA carried a universal primer site and UMIs from 5'RACE template switching. TCRdb analysed the 5' RACE reads with MiXCR anew, one entry per CDR3 protein. The sample shows around 590,000 distinct CDR3 sequences, 9% to 15% of them seen only once. Overall study results and limits: Contamination by abundant bulk-population clonotypes could be present in FACS-sorted repertoires. Booster samples showed a return of most primary-vaccination clones (roughly 95% CD4, 88% CD8).

The chain carries TRBV29-1 and TRBJ2-5; the D call may be TRBD1 or TRBD2 (5 bases each). The starting material was PBMCs, obtained on the day of the yellow fever booster vaccination. This sequence was found in a young man who received the YFV17D yellow fever vaccine. The CDR3 region is CSVDLGEETQYF. In DNA, the CDR3 is TGCAGCGTTGATCTGGGGGAGGAGACCCAGTACTTC.